This T cell receptor beta chain was sequenced during a study of cytomegalovirus exposure and HLA in healthy donors. General study findings and limits: While the bulk of TCR sequences proved rare, some public TCRs turned up in many donors. By HLA locus, TCR association rates varied in a later analysis, with DRB1 showing the most and HLA-C the fewest.

To note about this clone: No antigen is known for it.

CDR3 length equals 16 residues. Germline lookup yields CDR1 PRHDT and CDR2 FYEKMQ (reference sequence). The ends were cut back, 4 bases at V and 4 bases at J, with 16 bases in the middle. The PCR contained 60 Vbeta and 13 Jbeta primers. The protocol was immunoSEQ multiplex PCR, while the TCRdb copy is restricted to in-frame clones and leaves out a portion. The data contain some 130,000 clones, about four fifths of them singletons. The sequenced material came from PBMCs. The rearrangement joins TRBV13 to TRBJ1-4; D possibly corresponds to TRBD1 (6 bases). The clonotype was recovered from a woman aged 35 to 49 in good health and CMV-seronegative. CDR3 DNA sequence: TGTGCCAGCAGCTATTTGGGGGGGGCGGGTAATGAAAAACTGTTTTTT. Its protein is CASSYLGGAGNEKLFF.